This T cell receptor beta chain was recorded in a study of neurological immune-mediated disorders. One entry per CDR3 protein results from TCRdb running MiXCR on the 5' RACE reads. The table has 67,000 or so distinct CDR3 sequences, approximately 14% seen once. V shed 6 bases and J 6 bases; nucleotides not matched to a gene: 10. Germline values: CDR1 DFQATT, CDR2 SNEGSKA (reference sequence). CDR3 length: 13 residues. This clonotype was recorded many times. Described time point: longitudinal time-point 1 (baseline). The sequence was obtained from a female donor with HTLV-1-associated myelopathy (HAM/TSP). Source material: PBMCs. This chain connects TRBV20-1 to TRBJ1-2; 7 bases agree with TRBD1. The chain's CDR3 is CSATTGVRNGYTF. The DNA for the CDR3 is TGCAGTGCCACTACAGGGGTTCGGAATGGCTACACCTTC.